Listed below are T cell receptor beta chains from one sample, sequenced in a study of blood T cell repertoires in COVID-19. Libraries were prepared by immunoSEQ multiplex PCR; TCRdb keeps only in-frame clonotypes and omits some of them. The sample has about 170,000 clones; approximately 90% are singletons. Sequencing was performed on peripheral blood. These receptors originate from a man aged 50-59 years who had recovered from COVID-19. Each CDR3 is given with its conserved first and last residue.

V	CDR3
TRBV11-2	CASSLGGAGGKSPYEQYF
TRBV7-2	CASIHDPRLAPTYEQYF
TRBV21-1	CASSRTGIIGNTIYF
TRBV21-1	CASSYNGQGVDEQYF
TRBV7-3	CASSLFLGEQFF
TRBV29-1	CSVLQANDYNEQFF
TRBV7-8	CASSPRTGVGNTIYF
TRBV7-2	CASSLGGAEKLFF
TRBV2	CASSLLAGTNTGELFF
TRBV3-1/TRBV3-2	CASSPDRETIGYTF
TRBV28	CASSLGQGRQPQHF
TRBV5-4	CASSRPSGNEQFF
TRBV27	CASSPLQGGTDTQYF
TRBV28	CASSSPGQGNEKLFF
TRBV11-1	CASSFFQGASNEQFF
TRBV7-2	CASSLGTGGGKNSPLHF
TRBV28	CASIPPRGTNTEAFF
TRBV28	CASSGVTQGGGTQYF
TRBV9	CASSVSQGPGDIQYF
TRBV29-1	CSVRGLAGNYNEQFF
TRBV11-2	CASSREGSGMAGSYNEQFF
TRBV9	CASSVAGGARSYEQYF
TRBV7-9	CASRGSGPQGYTF
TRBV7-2	CASSEAGQTQYF
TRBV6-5	CASSYSSGTGGGEQYF
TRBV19	CASSGGSNYEQYF
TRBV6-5	CASSYSTGGNEQFF
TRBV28	CASRTGGDGYTF
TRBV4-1	CASSQVLGTVNEKLFF
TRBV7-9	CASSLAYRHEQYF
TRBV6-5	CASRQGAHGYTF